This T cell receptor beta chain was retrieved from a study of blood T cells in healthy people across ages. Trimming removed 3 bases from V and 2 bases from J, with 14 bases in between. CDR1 KGHSH and CDR2 LQKENI come from the germline V gene. This CDR3 region has 16 residues. PCR was performed a second time for 7 to 11 cycles using a sample-barcoded 5' primer and a J-beta primer mix. One entry per CDR3 protein results from TCRdb running MiXCR on the 5' RACE reads. The profile shows nearly 800,000 distinct CDR3 sequences, roughly 25% of them singletons. A further study also used this sample, focusing on T cells of mothers and their children.

Sequencing was performed on blood. The chain employs TRBV18 and TRBJ1-5; no reliable D call. The source of this sequence is a boy younger than 18 in good health. CDR3 sequence reads: CASSPDDGVRNQPQHF. Here the CDR3 DNA reads TGTGCCAGCTCACCTGACGACGGGGTGCGCAATCAGCCCCAGCATTTT.